This TCR beta chain was captured in a study of blood T cell repertoires in COVID-19. Study overall: Samples came from the United States, Italy and Spain, spanning acute and convalescent COVID-19. PBMCs, B-cell-depleted T cells, or T cells provided the cDNA or gDNA that made up the material.

As processed by the authors: Reference gene primer amplification gave nucleated cell count estimates. The data were produced by immunoSEQ multiplex PCR, yet TCRdb's version contains in-frame clones alone and is incomplete. V and J calls and clone size are copied from that table; D and trimming were computed from the DNA. The sample contains 400,000 to 450,000 clones, 88% of which appear only once. Patients of the Seattle cohort, enrolled during active infection, were followed longitudinally. The sample comprised peripheral blood. The TCR comes from a woman in her forties or fifties with COVID-19, enrolled during active disease.

The CDR3 DNA reads TGTGCTAGTGGAACGACAGGGGGAGTCGGGACCCAGTACTTC. It yields the protein CASGTTGGVGTQYF. V is TRBV12-5 and J is TRBJ2-5, with 9 bases matching TRBD1. The junction had 9 bases not matched to a gene; V was cut back by 6 bases and J by 7 bases. Germline CDR1 is LGHNT and CDR2 is FRNRAP. CDR3 length: 14 amino acids.